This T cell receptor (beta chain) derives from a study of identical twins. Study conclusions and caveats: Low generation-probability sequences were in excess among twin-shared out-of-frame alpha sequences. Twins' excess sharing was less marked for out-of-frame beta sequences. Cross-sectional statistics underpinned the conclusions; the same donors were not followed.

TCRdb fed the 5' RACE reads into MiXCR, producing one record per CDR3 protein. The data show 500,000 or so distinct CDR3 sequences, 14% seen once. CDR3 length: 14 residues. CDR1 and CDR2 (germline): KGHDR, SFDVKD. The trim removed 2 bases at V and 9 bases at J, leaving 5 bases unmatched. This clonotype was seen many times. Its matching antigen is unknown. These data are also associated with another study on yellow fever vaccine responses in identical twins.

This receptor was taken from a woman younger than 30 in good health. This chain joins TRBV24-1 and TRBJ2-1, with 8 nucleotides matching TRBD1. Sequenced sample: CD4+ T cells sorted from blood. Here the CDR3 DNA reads TGTGCCACCAGTGATTATGACAGGGGACGTGAGCAGTTCTTC. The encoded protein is CATSDYDRGREQFF.